This TCR beta chain was obtained from a study of T-cell reconstitution after alpha-beta-depleted transplantation in children (dated by TCRdb to the mid-2010s). Regarding the complete study: Using TCR repertoire profiling, the study followed T-cell immune reconstitution in a quantitative way in children after TCRalphabeta/CD19-depleted allogeneic hematopoietic cell transplantation. Broader findings and caveats from the paper: The apparently early recovery of alphabetaT-cell counts about two months after transplant reportedly depended on only several hundred rapidly expanded clones that came from non-depleted graft cells. In some patients, the high TCRbeta diversity seen at day 60 was put down to recipient T cells and intrathymic progenitors that had survived conditioning. The frequencies of hyperexpanded clones fell over the following months, and after one year, T-cell counts and TCRbeta diversity were mostly attributed to newly produced T cells.

The sample holds a few counts of this clonotype. The antigen it binds to is not known. The input lacks base qualities; no much larger clone sits a single base away. Per the germline V gene, SGHTA is the CDR1 and FQGNSA is the CDR2. Trimming takes 2 bases from V and 4 bases from J, and the germline ends sit 13 bases apart. The CDR3 has 15 amino acids, counting the end cysteine and phenylalanine. The CDR3 DNA has 45 bases and is translated from base 1. To prepare the library, PCR was applied. Sequencing was carried out with an Illumina HiSeq 2500. Molecular barcoding was employed in the preparation of TCR libraries, with unique molecular identifiers being used to normalize TCRbeta repertoire quantification. TCRdb reprocessing: public reads trimmed at Q25 with fastp, clones called with MiXCR, in-frame beta chains kept. Records with the same CDR3 protein are collapsed into one entry carrying the most frequent genes and DNA. This sample holds a few hundred thousand distinct CDR3 sequences; 10% to 15% were observed only once. The top ten hold 2.2% of the sample.

This specimen's treatment or condition label, per the study, means: allogeneic hematopoietic cell transplantation with graft depleted of TCRalphabeta T cells and CD19 B cells. Transplant recipients were children who received TCRalphabeta/CD19-depleted allogeneic hematopoietic cell grafts. Here the chain combines TRBV7-2 and TRBJ2-3; the D gene is perhaps TRBD1, from 5 matching bases. The receptor was isolated from a male patient under 18 who had a stem cell transplant for acute myeloid leukemia, so the T cells may come from the graft donor. This specimen consisted of PBMCs, mostly from graft donor cells, obtained 360 days after TCRalphabeta/CD19-depleted stem cell transplant. The nucleotide sequence is given as TGTGCCAGCAGCTTACCAGGGTCCCGAGCAGATACGCAGTATTTT. The translation is CASSLPGSRADTQYF.